This note documents a single T cell receptor beta chain sequence. In the study's own analysis: Reference gene primer amplification in the assay estimated nucleated cell counts. TCRdb's copy holds only in-frame clones and misses some; the assay was immunoSEQ multiplex PCR. V, J and clone size derive from that table, while D and trimming were established from the DNA sequence. The profile shows just over 350,000 clones, 86% of them singletons. The CDR3 length is 14 residues. V dropped 7 bases and J dropped 8; count of bases not matched to a gene: 11. Germline CDR1 is MNHNY and CDR2 is SVGAGI (reference sequence). The sample is drawn from a study of blood T cell repertoires in COVID-19. Study as a whole: Both acute and convalescent COVID-19 samples were obtained from the United States, Italy and Spain. T cells, B-cell-depleted T cells, or PBMCs provided the cDNA or gDNA that served as material.

One Seattle source followed patients from active infection through their disease course. The rearrangement links TRBV6-6 to TRBJ2-4, with 7 bases that match TRBD1. Sequences were obtained from peripheral blood. The origin of this receptor is a woman aged 60 to 75 with COVID-19, enrolled during active disease. The CDR3 spells CASTNPGTEDIQYF. CDR3 sequence (DNA): TGTGCCAGCACTAACCCCGGGACAGAGGACATTCAGTACTTC.